This T cell receptor beta chain was identified during a study of blood T cell repertoires in COVID-19 (dated by TCRdb to 2018 to 2020). For the wider study: Collaborator samples came from the United States, Italy and Spain and covered acute and convalescent phases of COVID-19. The prospective study material was composed of cDNA or gDNA derived from T cells, B-cell-depleted T cells, or PBMCs. Subjects who had been exposed to COVID-19, were actively infected with it, or had recovered from it provided the deeply sampled blood TCRbeta repertoires that made up the dataset. The repertoires were released in a freely available public database meant as a resource for research on the immune response to SARS-CoV-2. Samples came from the ongoing ImmuneRACE study (first 160 participants) plus 1,254 subjects from 6 global collaborators. The sample metadata nearly always contained a de-identified subject ID, COVID-19 status, age in years and sex. HLA class I and class II types, where available, came from metadata supplied by the sample provider rather than from assay-based typing.

Collaborating institutions collected whole blood in K2EDTA tubes following their own protocols. For TCRbeta analysis, collaborators shipped samples in one of three forms: frozen whole blood, isolated PBMCs, or DNA extracted from either of those sample types. On this clone: Its antigen is currently not known. No base qualities exist here, and no much larger clone lies one base off it.

Here is what the overall study found, with its caveats: Clinical and demographic metadata were provided uncurated, with the amount varying by source and participant.

TCRbeta CDR3 regions were amplified from genomic DNA by means of the immunoSEQ Assay, a bias-controlled multiplex PCR. The authors' analysis ran thus. Nucleated cell counts per sample were estimated from amplification of reference gene primers within the assay. To quantify the absolute abundance of each unique TCRbeta CDR3 rearrangement, sequence reads were collapsed and filtered. For each sample, productive Simpson clonality was calculated by taking the square root of Simpson's diversity index across productive rearrangements. TCRdb took this table from immuneACCESS and kept in-frame rearrangements with V and J called. Such tables lack part of the clones; where checked against another copy, unresolved V genes explain under half of the gap, and the rest is unexplained. V and J calls and clone size are given by that table; D and trimming were obtained from the DNA. This sample holds 70,000 to 95,000 clones; 85% to 95% were observed only once. Approximately 6% of the sample rests with the top ten.

Sequenced input: peripheral blood. This sequence was found in a woman aged 55-69 years with active COVID-19.

The CDR3 protein sequence reads: CASNHRGYEQYF. The DNA reads as follows: TGTGCCAGCAATCACAGGGGCTACGAGCAGTACTTC. This sequence uses TRBV6-5 and TRBJ2-7; 7 bases in the junction line up with TRBD1. The germline V and J ends show losses of 7 bases and 3 bases respectively, and no gene match explains 3 bases of the junction. Counted from cysteine to phenylalanine, this CDR3 has 12 amino acids. Only the CDR3 part of the read is kept: 36 bases, read in frame from the first base. Taken from the germline V gene, the CDR1 and CDR2 loops are MNHEY and SVGAGI.